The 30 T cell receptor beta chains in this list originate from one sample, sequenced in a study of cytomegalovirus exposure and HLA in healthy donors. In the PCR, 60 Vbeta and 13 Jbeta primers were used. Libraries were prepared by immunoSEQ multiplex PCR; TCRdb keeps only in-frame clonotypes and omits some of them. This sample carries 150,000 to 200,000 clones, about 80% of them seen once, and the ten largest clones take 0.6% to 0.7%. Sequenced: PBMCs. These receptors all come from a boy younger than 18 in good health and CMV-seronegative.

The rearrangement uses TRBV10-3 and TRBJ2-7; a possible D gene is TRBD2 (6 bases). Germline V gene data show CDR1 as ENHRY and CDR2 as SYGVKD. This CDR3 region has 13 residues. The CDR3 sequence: CGSSGATGHEQYF. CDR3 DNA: TGTGGGAGCTCGGGAGCGACCGGCCACGAGCAGTACTTC.

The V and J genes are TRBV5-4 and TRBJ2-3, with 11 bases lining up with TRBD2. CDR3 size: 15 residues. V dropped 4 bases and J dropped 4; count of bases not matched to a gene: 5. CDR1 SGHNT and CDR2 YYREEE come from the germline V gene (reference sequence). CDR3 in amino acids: CASSMGLAVPDTQYF. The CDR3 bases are TGTGCCAGCAGCATGGGACTAGCGGTACCAGATACGCAGTATTTT.

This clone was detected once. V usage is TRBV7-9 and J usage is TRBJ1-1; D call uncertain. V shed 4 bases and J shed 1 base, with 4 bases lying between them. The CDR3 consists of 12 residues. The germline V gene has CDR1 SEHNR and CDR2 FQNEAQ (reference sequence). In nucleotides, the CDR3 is TGTGCCAGCAGCTCTTCGAACACTGAAGCTTTCTTT. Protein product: CASSSSNTEAFF.

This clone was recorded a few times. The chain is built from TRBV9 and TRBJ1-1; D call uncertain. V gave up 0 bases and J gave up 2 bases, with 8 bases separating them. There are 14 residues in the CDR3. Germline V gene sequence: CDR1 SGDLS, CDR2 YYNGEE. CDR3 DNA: TGTGCCAGCAGCGTAGACCCAACAAACACTGAAGCTTTCTTT. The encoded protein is CASSVDPTNTEAFF.

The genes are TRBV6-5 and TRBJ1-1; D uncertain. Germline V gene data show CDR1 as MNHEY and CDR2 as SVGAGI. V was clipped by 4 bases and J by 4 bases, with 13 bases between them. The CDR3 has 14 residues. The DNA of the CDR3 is TGTGCCAGCAGTTCCCTAGAGGGTAGCACTGAAGCTTTCTTT. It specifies CASSSLEGSTEAFF.

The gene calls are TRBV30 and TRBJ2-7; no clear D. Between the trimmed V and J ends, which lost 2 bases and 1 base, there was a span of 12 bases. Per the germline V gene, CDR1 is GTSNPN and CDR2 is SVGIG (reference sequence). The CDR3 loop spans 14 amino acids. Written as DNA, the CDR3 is TGTGCCTGGAGTTCAGGATATAATTCCTACGAGCAGTACTTC. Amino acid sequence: CAWSSGYNSYEQYF.

CDR3 sequence reads: CASSFMELNYGYTF. The CDR3 region has the DNA TGTGCCAGCAGCTTTATGGAGCTGAACTATGGCTACACCTTC. This chain joins TRBV5-6 and TRBJ1-2, with D uncertain. This CDR3 is built from 14 residues. Germline loops: CDR1 SGHDT, CDR2 YYEEEE. V was pared by 2 bases and J by 2 bases, with 10 bases between.

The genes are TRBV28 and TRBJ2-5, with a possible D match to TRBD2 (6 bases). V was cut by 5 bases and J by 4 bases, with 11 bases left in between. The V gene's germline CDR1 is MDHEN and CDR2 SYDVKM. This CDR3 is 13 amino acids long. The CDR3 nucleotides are TGTGCCAGCAGTCTTCCGGGACTAGAGACCCAGTACTTC. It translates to CASSLPGLETQYF.

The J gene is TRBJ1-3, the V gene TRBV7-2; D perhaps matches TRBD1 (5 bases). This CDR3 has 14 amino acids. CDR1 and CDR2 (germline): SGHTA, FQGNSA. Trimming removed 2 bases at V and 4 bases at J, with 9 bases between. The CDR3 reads CASSLSQGGNTIYF. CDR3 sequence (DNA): TGTGCCAGCAGCTTATCGCAGGGCGGAAACACCATATATTTT.

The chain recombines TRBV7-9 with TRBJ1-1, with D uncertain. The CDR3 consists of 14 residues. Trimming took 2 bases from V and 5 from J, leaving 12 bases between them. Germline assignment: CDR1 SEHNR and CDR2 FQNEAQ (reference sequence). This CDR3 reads CASSLRGDGTEAFF. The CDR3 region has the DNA TGTGCCAGCAGCTTACGCGGTGATGGGACTGAAGCTTTCTTT.

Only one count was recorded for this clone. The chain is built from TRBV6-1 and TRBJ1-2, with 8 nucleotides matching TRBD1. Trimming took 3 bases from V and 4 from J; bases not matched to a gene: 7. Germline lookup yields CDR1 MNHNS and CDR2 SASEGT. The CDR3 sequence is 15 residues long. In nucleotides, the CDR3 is TGTGCCAGCAGTGAGCTGGACAGGGTTGCCTATGGCTACACCTTC. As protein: CASSELDRVAYGYTF.

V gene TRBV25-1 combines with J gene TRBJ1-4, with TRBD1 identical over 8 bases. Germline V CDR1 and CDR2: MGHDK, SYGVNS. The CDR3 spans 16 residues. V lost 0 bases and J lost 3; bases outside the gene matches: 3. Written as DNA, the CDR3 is TGTGCCAGCAGTGAATATTACAGGGGGTCTAATGAAAAACTGTTTTTT. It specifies CASSEYYRGSNEKLFF.

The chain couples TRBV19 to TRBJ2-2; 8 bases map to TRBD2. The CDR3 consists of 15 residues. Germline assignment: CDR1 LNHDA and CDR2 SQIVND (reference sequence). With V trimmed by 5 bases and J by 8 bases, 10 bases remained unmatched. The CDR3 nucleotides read TGTGCCAGTAGTGTAGCGGGATGGGGTTCGGGGGAGCTGTTTTTT. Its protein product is CASSVAGWGSGELFF.

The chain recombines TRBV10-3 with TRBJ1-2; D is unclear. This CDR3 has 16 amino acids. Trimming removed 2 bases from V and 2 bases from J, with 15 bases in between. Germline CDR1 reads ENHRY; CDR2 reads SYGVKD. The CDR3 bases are TGTGCCATCAGTGAGCCCCTACTGGGAGAGAACTATGGCTACACCTTC. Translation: CAISEPLLGENYGYTF.

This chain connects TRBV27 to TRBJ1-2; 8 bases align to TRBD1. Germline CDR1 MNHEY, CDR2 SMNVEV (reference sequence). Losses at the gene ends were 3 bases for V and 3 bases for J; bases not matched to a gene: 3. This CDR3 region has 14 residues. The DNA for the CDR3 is TGTGCCAGCAGTTTGACAGGGGCTGACTATGGCTACACCTTC. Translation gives CASSLTGADYGYTF.

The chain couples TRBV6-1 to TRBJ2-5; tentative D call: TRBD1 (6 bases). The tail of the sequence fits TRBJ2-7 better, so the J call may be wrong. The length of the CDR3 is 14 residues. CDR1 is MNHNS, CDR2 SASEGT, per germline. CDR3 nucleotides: TGTGCCAGCAGTGAAGCGGGGGCTGCCTACGAGCAGTACTTC. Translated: CASSEAGAAYEQYF.

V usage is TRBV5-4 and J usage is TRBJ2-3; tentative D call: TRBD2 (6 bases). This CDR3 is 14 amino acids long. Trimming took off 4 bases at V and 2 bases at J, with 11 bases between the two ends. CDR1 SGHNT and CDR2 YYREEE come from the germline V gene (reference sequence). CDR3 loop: CASSPRTITDTQYF. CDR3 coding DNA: TGTGCCAGCAGCCCGCGGACTATCACAGATACGCAGTATTTT.

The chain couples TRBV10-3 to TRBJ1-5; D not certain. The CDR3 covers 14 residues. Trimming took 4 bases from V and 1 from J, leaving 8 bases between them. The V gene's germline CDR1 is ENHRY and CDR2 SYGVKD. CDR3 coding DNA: TGTGCCATCAGTGTTTCCCGGAGCAATCAGCCCCAGCATTTT. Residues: CAISVSRSNQPQHF.

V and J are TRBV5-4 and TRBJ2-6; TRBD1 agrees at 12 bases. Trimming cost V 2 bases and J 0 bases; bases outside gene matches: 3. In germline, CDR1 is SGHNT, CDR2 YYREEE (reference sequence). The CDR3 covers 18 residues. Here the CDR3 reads CASSFRDRGPSGANVLTF. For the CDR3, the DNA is TGTGCCAGCAGCTTTCGGGACAGGGGGCCCTCTGGGGCCAACGTCCTGACTTTC.

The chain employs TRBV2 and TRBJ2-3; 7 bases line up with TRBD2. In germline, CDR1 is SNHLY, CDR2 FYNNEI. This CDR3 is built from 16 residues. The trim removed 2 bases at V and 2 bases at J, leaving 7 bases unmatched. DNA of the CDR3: TGTGCCAGCAGTGAACTGGCGGGACTAAACACAGATACGCAGTATTTT. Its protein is CASSELAGLNTDTQYF.

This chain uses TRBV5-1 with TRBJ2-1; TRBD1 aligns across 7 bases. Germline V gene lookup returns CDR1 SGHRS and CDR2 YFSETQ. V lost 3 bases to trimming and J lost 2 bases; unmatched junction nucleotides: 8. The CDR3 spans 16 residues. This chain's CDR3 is CASSSGQLITYNEQFF. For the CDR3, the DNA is TGCGCCAGCAGCTCGGGACAGCTAATAACCTACAATGAGCAGTTCTTC.

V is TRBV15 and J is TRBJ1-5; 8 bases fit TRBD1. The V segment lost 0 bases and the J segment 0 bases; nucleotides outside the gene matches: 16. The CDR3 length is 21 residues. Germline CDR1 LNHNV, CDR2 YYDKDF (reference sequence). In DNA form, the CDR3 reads TGTGCCACCAGCAGAGATTGGGCCGCCCGGGACAGGCCTTATAGCAATCAGCCCCAGCATTTT. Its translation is CATSRDWAARDRPYSNQPQHF.

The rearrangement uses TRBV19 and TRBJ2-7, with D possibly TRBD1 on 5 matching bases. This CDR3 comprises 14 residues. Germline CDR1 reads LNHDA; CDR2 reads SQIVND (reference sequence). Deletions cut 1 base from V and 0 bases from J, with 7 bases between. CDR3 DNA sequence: TGTGCCAGTAGTATAGGACAGAGCTCCTACGAGCAGTACTTC. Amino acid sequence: CASSIGQSSYEQYF.

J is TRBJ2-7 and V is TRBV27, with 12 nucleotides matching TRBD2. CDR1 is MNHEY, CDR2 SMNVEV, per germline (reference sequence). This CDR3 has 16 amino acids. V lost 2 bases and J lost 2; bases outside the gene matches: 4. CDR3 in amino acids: CASSLSASGGAYEQYF. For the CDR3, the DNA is TGTGCCAGCAGTTTAAGTGCTAGCGGGGGGGCCTACGAGCAGTACTTC.

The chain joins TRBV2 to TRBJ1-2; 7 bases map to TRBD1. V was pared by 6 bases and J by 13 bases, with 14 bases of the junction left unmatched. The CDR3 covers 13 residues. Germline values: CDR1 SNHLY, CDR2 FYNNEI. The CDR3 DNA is TGTGCCAGCAGCTTGGACAGGTCCCCTATATCCACCTTC. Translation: CASSLDRSPISTF.

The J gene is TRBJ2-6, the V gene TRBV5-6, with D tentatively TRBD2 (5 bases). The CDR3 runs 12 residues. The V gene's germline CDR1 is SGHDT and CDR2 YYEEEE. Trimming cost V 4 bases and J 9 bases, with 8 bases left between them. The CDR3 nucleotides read TGTGCCAGCAGCATAGGGAGCAACGTCCTGACTTTC. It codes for CASSIGSNVLTF.

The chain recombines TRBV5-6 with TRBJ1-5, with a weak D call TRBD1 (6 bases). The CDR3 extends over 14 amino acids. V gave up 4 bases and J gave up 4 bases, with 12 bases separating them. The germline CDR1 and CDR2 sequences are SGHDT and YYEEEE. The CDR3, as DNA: TGTGCCAGCAGCCGACAGGCGACTAATCAGCCCCAGCATTTT. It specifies CASSRQATNQPQHF.

The chain's CDR3 is CASSYAGDTEAFF. DNA of the CDR3: TGTGCCAGCAGTTACGCCGGGGACACTGAAGCTTTCTTT. V is TRBV6-6 and J is TRBJ1-1; no clear D gene. Trimming cost V 2 bases and J 3 bases, with 7 bases left between them. The CDR3 extends over 13 amino acids. Germline V gene sequence: CDR1 MNHNY, CDR2 SVGAGI (reference sequence).

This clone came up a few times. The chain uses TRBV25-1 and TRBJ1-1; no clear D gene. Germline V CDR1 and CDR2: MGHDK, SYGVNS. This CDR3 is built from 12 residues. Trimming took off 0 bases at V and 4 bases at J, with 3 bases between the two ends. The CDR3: CASSEYGTEAFF. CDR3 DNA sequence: TGTGCCAGCAGTGAATACGGCACTGAAGCTTTCTTT.

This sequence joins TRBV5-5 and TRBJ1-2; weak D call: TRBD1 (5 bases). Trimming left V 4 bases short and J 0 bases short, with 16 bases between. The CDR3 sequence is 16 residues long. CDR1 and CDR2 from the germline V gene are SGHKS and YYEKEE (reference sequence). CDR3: CASSARDSPSNYGYTF. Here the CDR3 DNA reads TGTGCCAGCAGCGCCCGGGACTCACCCTCTAACTATGGCTACACCTTC.